This T cell receptor beta chain was documented in a study of cytomegalovirus exposure and HLA in healthy donors. Study-level information: Caucasian-associated ancestry cluster membership applied to approximately 81% of over 350 genotyped donors. Study-wide results and caveats: A later analysis reportedly found fewer N-insertions in an Asian-associated ancestry cluster than the roughly 670-donor mean. Previously analyzed data showed that most TCR beta V segments were productive at a frequency of about 90% or about 30%.

Trimming left V 6 bases short and J 3 bases short, with 12 bases between. Germline values: CDR1 SNHLY, CDR2 FYNNEI. The CDR3 spans 13 residues. With regard to this clone: Its antigen is currently unknown.

The primer mix had 60 Vbeta and 13 Jbeta primers. The table came from immunoSEQ multiplex PCR; TCRdb's copy has only in-frame clones and leaves some out. This sample has under 200,000 clones; more than 65% occur once, and the top ten carry around 3.5%. The sequenced sample consisted of PBMCs. The V gene is TRBV2, the J gene TRBJ2-7; D possibly corresponds to TRBD1 (6 bases). The receptor comes from a man between 40 and 49 years old in good health and CMV-seropositive. The CDR3 DNA sequence: TGTGCCAGCAGCGTTAAACAGGGCTACGAGCAGTACTTC. Translated: CASSVKQGYEQYF.